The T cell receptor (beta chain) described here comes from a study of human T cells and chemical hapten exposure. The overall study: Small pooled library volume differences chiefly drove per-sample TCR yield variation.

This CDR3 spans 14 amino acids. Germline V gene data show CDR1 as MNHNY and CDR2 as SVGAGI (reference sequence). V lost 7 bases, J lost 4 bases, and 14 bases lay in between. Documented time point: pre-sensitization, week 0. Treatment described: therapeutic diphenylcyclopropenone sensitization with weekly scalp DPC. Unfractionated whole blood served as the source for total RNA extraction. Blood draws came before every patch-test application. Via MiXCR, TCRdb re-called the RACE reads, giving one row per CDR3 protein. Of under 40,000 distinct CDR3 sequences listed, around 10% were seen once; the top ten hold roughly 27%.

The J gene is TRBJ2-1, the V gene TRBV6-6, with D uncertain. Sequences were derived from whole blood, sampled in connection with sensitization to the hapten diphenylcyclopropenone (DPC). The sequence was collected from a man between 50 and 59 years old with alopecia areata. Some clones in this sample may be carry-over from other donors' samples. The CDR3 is CASIERTEYNEQFF. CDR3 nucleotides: TGTGCCAGCATCGAGAGGACCGAGTACAATGAGCAGTTCTTC.